These T cell receptor beta chains were read from a single sample in a study of T cells in Graves' hyperthyroidism and ophthalmopathy. TCRdb processed the multiplex PCR reads anew with MiXCR; each CDR3 protein has one entry. The table records approximately 640,000 distinct CDR3 sequences, 15% to 20% of them present only once. Input material: blood. These TCRs come from a woman in her 30s with Graves' hyperthyroidism. Each CDR3 is given with its conserved first and last residue. The D gene is left open where the match is weak. For some rows the clone size is stated as once, few or many, or as a class when expanded; others skip it.

j_gene: TRBJ2-3; abundance: many; d_gene: TRBD2; v_gene: TRBV30; CDR3nt: TGTGCCGGTAGCGGGAGAGGACCTAGCACAGATACGCAGTATTTT; CDR3aa: CAGSGRGPSTDTQYF
j_gene: TRBJ1-5; abundance: .; d_gene: .; v_gene: TRBV6-2/TRBV6-3; CDR3nt: TGTGCCAGCAGTTACGAGGCGGACGTCGGGCCCCAGCATTTT; CDR3aa: CASSYEADVGPQHF
j_gene: TRBJ2-7; abundance: many; d_gene: TRBD2; v_gene: TRBV6-1; CDR3nt: TGTGCCAGCAGATTAGCGGGAGGGCCAGAGGAGCAGTACTTC; CDR3aa: CASRLAGGPEEQYF
j_gene: TRBJ2-1; abundance: .; d_gene: .; v_gene: TRBV6-2/TRBV6-3; CDR3nt: TGTGCCAGCATCCCGGGACTCCTGAATGAGCAGTTCTTC; CDR3aa: CASIPGLLNEQFF
j_gene: TRBJ2-1; abundance: .; d_gene: .; v_gene: TRBV20-1; CDR3nt: TGCAGTGCTAGAGATTCTGGGACTCCAAATTGGGGTGAGCAGTTCTTC; CDR3aa: CSARDSGTPNWGEQFF
j_gene: TRBJ2-1; abundance: few; d_gene: TRBD1; v_gene: TRBV29-1; CDR3nt: TGCAGCGCTGGGGAAGGGGGCCCCTACAATGAGCAGATCTTC; CDR3aa: CSAGEGGPYNEQIF
j_gene: TRBJ2-5; abundance: few; d_gene: TRBD1; v_gene: TRBV11-2; CDR3nt: TGTGCCAGCAGTCGACAGGGGGCACCACAAGAGACCCAGTACTTC; CDR3aa: CASSRQGAPQETQYF
j_gene: TRBJ2-7; abundance: .; d_gene: .; v_gene: TRBV5-5; CDR3nt: TGTGCCAGCAGCTTCTCCTCTGGGGGGTACGAGCAGTACTTC; CDR3aa: CASSFSSGGYEQYF
j_gene: TRBJ2-1; abundance: .; d_gene: TRBD2; v_gene: TRBV7-3; CDR3nt: TGTGCCAGCAGCTTAATGGCTAGCGGCTACAATGAGCAGTTCTTC; CDR3aa: CASSLMASGYNEQFF
j_gene: TRBJ2-3; abundance: once; d_gene: .; v_gene: TRBV4-1; CDR3nt: TGCGCCAGCAGCCAATTCGGATCAACTCTCCCCGCAGATACGCAGTATTTT; CDR3aa: CASSQFGSTLPADTQYF
j_gene: TRBJ2-1; abundance: many; d_gene: TRBD2; v_gene: TRBV4-2; CDR3nt: TGTGCCAGCAGCCAAGAGCGGGAGGGTTTATCCTACAATGAGCAGTTCTTC; CDR3aa: CASSQEREGLSYNEQFF
j_gene: TRBJ2-1; abundance: many; d_gene: TRBD2; v_gene: TRBV9; CDR3nt: TGTGCCAGCAGCGTAGGCGGGAGCGGGAGGAATGAGCAGTTCTTC; CDR3aa: CASSVGGSGRNEQFF
j_gene: TRBJ1-5; abundance: .; d_gene: .; v_gene: TRBV28; CDR3nt: TGTGCCAGCAAAATTCTCAGCCTCAATCAGCCCCAGCATTTT; CDR3aa: CASKILSLNQPQHF
j_gene: TRBJ1-4; abundance: few; d_gene: .; v_gene: TRBV7-9; CDR3nt: TGTGCCAGCAGCTCAACAGGGTTAACTAATGAAAAACTGTTTTTT; CDR3aa: CASSSTGLTNEKLFF
j_gene: TRBJ2-1; abundance: few; d_gene: .; v_gene: TRBV28; CDR3nt: TGTGCCAGCAGTTTGGGTCGGCCCCCCTACAATGAGCAGTTCTTC; CDR3aa: CASSLGRPPYNEQFF
j_gene: TRBJ2-5; abundance: .; d_gene: TRBD2; v_gene: TRBV15; CDR3nt: TGTGCCACCAGCATCAACCCCCATAGCGGGAGTGGAGGAGAGACCCAGTACTTC; CDR3aa: CATSINPHSGSGGETQYF
j_gene: TRBJ2-2; abundance: .; d_gene: .; v_gene: TRBV19; CDR3nt: TGTGCCAGTAGTATAGACACTGTCACCGGGGAGCTGTTTTTT; CDR3aa: CASSIDTVTGELFF
j_gene: TRBJ1-2; abundance: many; d_gene: .; v_gene: TRBV2; CDR3nt: TGTGCCAGCCACAGCAACTATGGCTACACCTTC; CDR3aa: CASHSNYGYTF
j_gene: TRBJ2-3; abundance: many; d_gene: .; v_gene: TRBV4-1; CDR3nt: TGCGCCAGCAGCCAAGCAGCAGCGAAGTCTAGCACAGATACGCAGTATTTT; CDR3aa: CASSQAAAKSSTDTQYF
j_gene: TRBJ2-1; abundance: many; d_gene: TRBD2; v_gene: TRBV29-1; CDR3nt: TGCAGCGTTGCTAGCGGCTACAATGAGCAGTTCTTC; CDR3aa: CSVASGYNEQFF